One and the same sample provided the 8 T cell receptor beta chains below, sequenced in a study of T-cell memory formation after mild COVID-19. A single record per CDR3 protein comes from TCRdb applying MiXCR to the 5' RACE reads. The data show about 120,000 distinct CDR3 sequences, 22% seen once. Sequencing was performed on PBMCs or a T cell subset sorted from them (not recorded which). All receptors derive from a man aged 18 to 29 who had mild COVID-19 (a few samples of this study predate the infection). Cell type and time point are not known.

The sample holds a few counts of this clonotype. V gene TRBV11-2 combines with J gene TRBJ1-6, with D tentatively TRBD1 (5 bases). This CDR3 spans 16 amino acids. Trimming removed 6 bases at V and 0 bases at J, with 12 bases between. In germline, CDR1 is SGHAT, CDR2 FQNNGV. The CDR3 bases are TGTGCCAGCAGGCGACGGGGGACCTCCTATAATTCACCCCTCCACTTT. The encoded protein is CASRRRGTSYNSPLHF.

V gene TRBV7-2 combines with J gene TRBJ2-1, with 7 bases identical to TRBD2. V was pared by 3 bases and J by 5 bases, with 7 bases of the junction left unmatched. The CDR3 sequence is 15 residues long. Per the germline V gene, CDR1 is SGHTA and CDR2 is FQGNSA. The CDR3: CASSLFAGENNEQFF. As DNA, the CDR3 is TGTGCCAGCAGCTTGTTTGCGGGGGAAAACAATGAGCAGTTCTTC.

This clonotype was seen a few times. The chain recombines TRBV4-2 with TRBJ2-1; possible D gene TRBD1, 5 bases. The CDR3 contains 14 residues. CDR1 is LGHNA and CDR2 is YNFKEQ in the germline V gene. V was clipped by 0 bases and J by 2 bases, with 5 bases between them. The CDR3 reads CASSQETAYNEQFF. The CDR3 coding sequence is TGTGCCAGCAGCCAAGAGACAGCCTACAATGAGCAGTTCTTC.

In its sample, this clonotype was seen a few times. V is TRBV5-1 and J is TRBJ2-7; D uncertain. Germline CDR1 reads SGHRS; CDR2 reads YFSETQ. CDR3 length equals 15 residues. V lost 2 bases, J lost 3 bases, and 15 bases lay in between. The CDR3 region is CASSFGYTAGYEQYF. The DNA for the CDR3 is TGCGCCAGCAGCTTTGGGTACACCGCTGGCTACGAGCAGTACTTC.

CDR3 DNA: TGTGCCAGCAGCCCTCAGGGGATCCACGCAGATACGCAGTATTTT. As protein: CASSPQGIHADTQYF. The chain combines TRBV9 with TRBJ2-3, with a weak D call TRBD1 (6 bases). The germline V and J ends were trimmed by 4 bases and 4 bases, with 16 bases remaining between them. The germline CDR1 and CDR2 sequences are SGDLS and YYNGEE. The CDR3 extends over 15 amino acids.

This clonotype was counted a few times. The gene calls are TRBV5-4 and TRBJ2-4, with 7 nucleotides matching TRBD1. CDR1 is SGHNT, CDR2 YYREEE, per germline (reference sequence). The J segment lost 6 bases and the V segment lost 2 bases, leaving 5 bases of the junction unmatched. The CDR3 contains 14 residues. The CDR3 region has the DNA TGTGCCAGCAGCTTCCGGGACAGCCGAAACATTCAGTACTTC. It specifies CASSFRDSRNIQYF.

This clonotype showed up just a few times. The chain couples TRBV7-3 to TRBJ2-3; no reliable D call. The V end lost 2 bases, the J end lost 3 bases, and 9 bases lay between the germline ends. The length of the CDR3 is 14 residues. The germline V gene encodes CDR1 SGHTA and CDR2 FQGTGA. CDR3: CASSLWAGTDTQYF. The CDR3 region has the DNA TGTGCCAGCAGCTTATGGGCCGGGACAGATACGCAGTATTTT.

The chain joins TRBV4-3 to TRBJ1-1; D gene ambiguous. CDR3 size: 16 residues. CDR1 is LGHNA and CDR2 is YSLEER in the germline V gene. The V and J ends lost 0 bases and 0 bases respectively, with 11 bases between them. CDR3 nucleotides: TGCGCCAGCAGCCAAGATGCTCCGGGGTTGAACACTGAAGCTTTCTTT. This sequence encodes CASSQDAPGLNTEAFF.